What follows describes a single T cell receptor (beta chain). The sample originates from a study of control samples from healthy donors and cancer patients. TCRdb's copy holds only in-frame clones and misses some; the assay was immunoSEQ multiplex PCR. The repertoire includes about 57,000 clones, around 94% of them detected once, and less than 4% sits in the top ten. Sequencing was performed on blood. The TCR sequence derives from a man in his thirties or forties in good health.

The chain's CDR3 is CASSLSGGANVLTF. The CDR3 bases are TGTGCCAGCAGCTTAAGTGGTGGGGCCAACGTCCTGACTTTC. V is TRBV11-1 and J is TRBJ2-6, with D uncertain. Germline assignment: CDR1 SGHAT and CDR2 FQDESV (reference sequence). The CDR3 has 14 residues. V lost 2 bases to trimming and J lost 3 bases, with 5 bases between them.